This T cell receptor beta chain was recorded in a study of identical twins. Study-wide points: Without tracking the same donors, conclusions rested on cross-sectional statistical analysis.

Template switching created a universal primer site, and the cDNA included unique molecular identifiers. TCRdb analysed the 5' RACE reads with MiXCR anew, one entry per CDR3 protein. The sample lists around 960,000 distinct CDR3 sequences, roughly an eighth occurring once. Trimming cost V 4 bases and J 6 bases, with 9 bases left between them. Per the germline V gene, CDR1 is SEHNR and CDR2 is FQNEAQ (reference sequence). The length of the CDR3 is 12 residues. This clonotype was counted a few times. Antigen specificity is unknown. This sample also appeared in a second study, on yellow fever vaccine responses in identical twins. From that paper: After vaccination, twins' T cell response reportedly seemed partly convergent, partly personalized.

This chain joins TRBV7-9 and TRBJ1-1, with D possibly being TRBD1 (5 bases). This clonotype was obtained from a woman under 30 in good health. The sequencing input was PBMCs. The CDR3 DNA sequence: TGTGCCAGCAGCTCGGAGGGACCTGAAGCTTTCTTT. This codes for CASSSEGPEAFF. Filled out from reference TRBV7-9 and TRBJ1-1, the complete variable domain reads DTGVSQNPRHKITKRGQNVTFRCDPISEHNRLYWYRQTLGQGPEFLTYFQNEAQLEKSRLLSDRFSAERPKGSFSTLEIQRTEQGDSAMYLCASSSEGPEAFFGQGTRLTVV.